The entry that follows covers one T cell receptor (beta chain) sequence. The target antigen is unknown. Unsorted PBMC replicate PCRs used 300 ng DNA, roughly 30,000 T cell genomes. The unsorted PBMC sample used ten immunoSEQ deep assay plates. Clones were read by immunoSEQ multiplex PCR, and TCRdb kept only the in-frame ones, dropping some. The table includes hundreds of thousands of clones, around 79% detected once. This entry comes from a study of shared clonotypes between healthy human individuals. Findings and limits, study-wide: The small donor group covered limited genetic and exposure diversity.

Participating donors were healthy, HIV-negative adults free of recent acute infections or vaccinations. Germline V gene sequence: CDR1 LNHDA, CDR2 SQIVND (reference sequence). V lost 3 bases to trimming and J lost 6 bases, with 12 bases between them. This CDR3 region has 14 residues. Sequences were obtained from PBMCs. This clonotype was obtained from a woman aged 40 to 50 in good health. Some clones in this sample may be carry-over from other donors' samples. This chain connects TRBV19 to TRBJ2-1; TRBD1 is a possible D gene (6 bases). This CDR3 is CASSIAVQGNEQFF. The CDR3 DNA follows: TGTGCCAGTAGTATTGCGGTACAGGGCAATGAGCAGTTCTTC.